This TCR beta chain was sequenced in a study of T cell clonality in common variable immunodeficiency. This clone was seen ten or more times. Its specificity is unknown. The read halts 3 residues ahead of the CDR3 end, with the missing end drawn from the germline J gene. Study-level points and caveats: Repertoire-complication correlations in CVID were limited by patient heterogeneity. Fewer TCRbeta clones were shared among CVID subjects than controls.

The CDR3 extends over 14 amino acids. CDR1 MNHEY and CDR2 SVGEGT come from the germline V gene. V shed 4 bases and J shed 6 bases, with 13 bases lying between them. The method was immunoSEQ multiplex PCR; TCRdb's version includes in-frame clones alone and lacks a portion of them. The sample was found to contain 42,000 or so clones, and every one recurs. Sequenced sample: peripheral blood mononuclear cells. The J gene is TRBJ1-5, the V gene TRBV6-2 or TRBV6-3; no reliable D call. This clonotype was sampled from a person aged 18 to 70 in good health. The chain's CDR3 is CASSSFNEGQPQHF. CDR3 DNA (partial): TGTGCCAGCAGTTCTTTTAATGAGGGTCAGCCC.